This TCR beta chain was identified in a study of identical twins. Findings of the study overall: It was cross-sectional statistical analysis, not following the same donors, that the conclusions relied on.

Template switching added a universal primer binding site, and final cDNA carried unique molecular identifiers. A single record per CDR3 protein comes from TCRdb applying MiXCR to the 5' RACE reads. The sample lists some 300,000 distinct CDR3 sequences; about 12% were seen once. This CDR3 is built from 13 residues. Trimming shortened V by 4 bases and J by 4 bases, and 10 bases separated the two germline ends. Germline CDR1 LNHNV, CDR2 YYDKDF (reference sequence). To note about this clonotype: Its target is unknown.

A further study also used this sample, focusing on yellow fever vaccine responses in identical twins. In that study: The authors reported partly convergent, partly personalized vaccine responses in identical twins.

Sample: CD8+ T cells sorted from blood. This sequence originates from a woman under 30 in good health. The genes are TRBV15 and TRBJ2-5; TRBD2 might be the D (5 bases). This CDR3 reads CATSTRRGETQYF. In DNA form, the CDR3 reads TGTGCCACCAGCACTAGACGGGGAGAGACCCAGTACTTC. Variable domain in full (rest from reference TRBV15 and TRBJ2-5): DAMVIQNPRYQVTQFGKPVTLSCSQTLNHNVMYWYQQKSSQAPKLLFHYYDKDFNNEADTPDNFQSRRPNTSFCFLDIRSPGLGDTAMYLCATSTRRGETQYFGPGTRLLVL.